This T cell receptor beta chain was retrieved from a study of memory CD4+ T cells and cytomegalovirus serostatus. The protocol was immunoSEQ multiplex PCR, while the TCRdb copy is restricted to in-frame clones and leaves out a portion. Among approximately 42,000 clones, 79% were seen once, and the ten largest hold roughly 1.1%. The sort gate was single viable CD3+CD4+CD8-CD45RO+ cells for memory CD4+ T cells. CDR3 length: 15 amino acids. CDR1 MNHNY and CDR2 SVGAGI come from the germline V gene (reference sequence). Trimming took off 5 bases at V and 3 bases at J, with 13 bases between the two ends. The specimen sequenced was memory CD4+ T cells from blood. This sequence joins TRBV6-6 and TRBJ1-4; D is ambiguous. The receptor comes from an adult in good health and CMV-seronegative. The CDR3, as DNA: TGTGCCAGCAGTAACAGACCGCCCGCTAATGAAAAACTGTTTTTT. Translated, it gives CASSNRPPANEKLFF.